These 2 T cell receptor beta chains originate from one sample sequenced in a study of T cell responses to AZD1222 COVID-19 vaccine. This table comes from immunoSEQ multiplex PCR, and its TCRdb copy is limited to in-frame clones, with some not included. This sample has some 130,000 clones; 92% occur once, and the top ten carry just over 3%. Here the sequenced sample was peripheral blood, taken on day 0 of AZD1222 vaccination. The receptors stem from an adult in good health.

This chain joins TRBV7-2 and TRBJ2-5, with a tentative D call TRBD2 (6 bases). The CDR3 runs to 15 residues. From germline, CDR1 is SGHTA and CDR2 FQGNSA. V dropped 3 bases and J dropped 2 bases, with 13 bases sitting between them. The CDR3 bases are TGTGCCAGCAGCTTGGGGGGTAAGGGTCAAGAGACCCAGTACTTC. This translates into CASSLGGKGQETQYF.

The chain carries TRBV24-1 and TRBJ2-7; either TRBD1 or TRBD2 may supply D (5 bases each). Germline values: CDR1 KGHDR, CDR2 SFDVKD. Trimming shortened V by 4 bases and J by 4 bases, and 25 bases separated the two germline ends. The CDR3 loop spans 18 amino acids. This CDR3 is CATSDRKTDRDGLYEQYF. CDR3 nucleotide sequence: TGTGCCACCAGTGACAGGAAGACGGACCGGGACGGGCTGTACGAGCAGTACTTC.